The TCR beta chain under discussion was sequenced for a study of post-analysis software for immune sequencing data. Study-level background: The cohort encompassed relapsing-remitting, secondary progressive and progressive-relapsing multiple sclerosis disease courses. Study-level results: Among a few TRBV segments more frequent in patients than controls were TRBV5-6, TRBV5-1 and TRBV20-1. Co-batched samples clustered tightly together by F measure. Diversity measured as normalized Chao1 was significantly lower in multiple sclerosis patients than in controls.

As concerns this clonotype: Its matching antigen is unknown.

The TCR beta cDNA libraries contained unique molecular identifiers. TCRdb redid the calling of the PCR reads with MiXCR, one entry per CDR3 protein. The sample consists of fewer than 700,000 distinct CDR3 sequences, roughly two fifths of them appearing once. The trim removed 2 bases at V and 10 bases at J, leaving 15 bases unmatched. CDR3 length: 16 amino acids. Germline loops: CDR1 DFQATT, CDR2 SNEGSKA (reference sequence). This sequence joins TRBV20-1 and TRBJ2-1; 9 bases fit TRBD2. The material sequenced was blood. This TCR was recovered from a girl between 10 and 17 years old with multiple sclerosis. The CDR3 spells CSARQTSGLSSGEQFF. CDR3 DNA sequence: TGCAGTGCTAGACAGACTAGCGGCCTCTCCTCGGGAGAGCAGTTCTTC.